This entry describes one T cell receptor beta chain. Antigen unknown. A single base separates this from a much larger clone, so it may be a read error. This record belongs to a study of Graves' ophthalmopathy and Graves' hyperthyroidism. The germline gives CDR1 GTSNPN, CDR2 SVGIG (reference sequence). The CDR3 runs to 13 residues. Study-wide results and caveats: Classification of ophthalmopathy versus stable hyperthyroidism by a 13-signature model yielded roughly 86% sensitivity and 75% to 84% specificity. Clonotypes were expanded in thyroid at above 0.001 frequency, and most also appeared in blood.

From RNA, the CDR3 regions of TCR beta chains were amplified and sequenced. The workflow started with a first-round RT-PCR run with HTBI primers and then moved on to a second-round multiplex PCR. TCRdb itself ran the multiplex PCR reads through MiXCR, one entry per CDR3 protein. The table shows roughly 500,000 distinct CDR3 sequences, with 13% to 15% occurring only once. The specimen sequenced was blood. The clonotype originates from a woman in her 30s with Graves' ophthalmopathy. The rearrangement uses TRBV30 and TRBJ2-7; 9 bases match TRBD1. Here the CDR3 DNA reads TGTGCCTGGAGACAGGGGGCTAGCTACGAGCAGTGCTTC. Translated: CAWRQGASYEQCF.